This T cell receptor beta chain is from a study of blood T cell repertoires in COVID-19. In the study overall: Acute and convalescent COVID-19 specimens originated in the United States, Italy and Spain. T cells, B-cell-depleted T cells, or PBMCs provided the cDNA or gDNA that served as material.

In the original processing: Counts of nucleated cells, estimated from reference gene primer amplification, were obtained. Clones were sequenced by immunoSEQ multiplex PCR, and TCRdb holds only the in-frame ones, with some missing. V and J calls and clone size come straight from that table; D and trimming were deduced from the DNA. In the table there are over 300,000 clones, 85% to 90% of which are singletons. Adults between about 18 and 95 years of age took part from under 25 US areas. This receptor was taken from a woman aged 18-29 years who had recovered from COVID-19. Specimen: PBMCs or T cells enriched from blood (not recorded which).

The DNA of the CDR3 is TGTGCCAGCAGCCATCCGAGAGACCAGGGGGTCAACACTGAAGCTTTCTTT. It is translated as CASSHPRDQGVNTEAFF. The chain carries TRBV4-2 and TRBJ1-1, with 7 bases fitting TRBD1. CDR1 and CDR2 from the germline V gene are LGHNA and YNFKEQ. The CDR3 runs 17 residues. The V segment lost 3 bases and the J segment 2 bases; nucleotides outside the gene matches: 12.